The T cell receptor beta chain described here comes from a study of regulatory T cells in long-lasting Graves disease (dated by TCRdb to the early 2020s). The study in broad terms: In the newly diagnosed Graves' disease group, patients had been taking antithyroid drugs for less than 3 months. Persistent Graves' disease patients were compared with newly diagnosed Graves' disease patients by peripheral blood TCR sequencing and RNA sequencing. The study took place in China and was registered as a clinical trial. A total of around 33 samples were covered by TCR sequencing, comprising some 13 persistent and about 20 newly diagnosed Graves' disease patients.

The time point label, as the study defines it: newly diagnosed GD, antithyroid drugs for less than 3 months. RNA was extracted from PBMCs in TRIzol for both TCR sequencing and RNA sequencing. The diagnosis of Graves' disease was made according to American Thyroid Association guidelines. The patients came from an endocrinology department in Xi'an, China. Each patient gave approximately 10 milliliters of peripheral blood, collected in an EDTA anticoagulant tube. PBMCs were isolated by Ficoll Paque Plus density gradient separation without further T cell sorting. An Agilent 2100 Bioanalyzer and agarose gel were used to check RNA quality, while a NanoDrop 2000 measured RNA concentration. The full study reports these points: Only the TCR beta chain was sequenced and analyzed. Persistent Graves' disease patients showed lower TCR Shannon entropy and fewer highly expanded clones than newly diagnosed patients, suggesting clonal expansion. Persistent patients shared more public clonotypes among themselves (2,741) than newly diagnosed patients did (approximately 900). Peripheral blood alone was examined, since thyroid tissue, which constituted the primary lesion, could not be accessed. As a limitation, the authors acknowledged that the small sample size may reduce accuracy.

This clonotype was recorded many times. Its antigen is unknown. No quality values exist for individual bases; no much larger clone is one base distant. Libraries came from multiplex PCR. The instrument given in TCRdb is Illumina HiSeq 4000. TCR beta libraries were built with iRepertoire HTBI primers and Arm-PCR amplification of CDR3 regions. Gel purification was performed on PCR products prior to sequencing. For the original study's pipeline: Across samples, 62 TRBV and 14 TRBJ segments were identified and used for gene usage analysis of CDR3 amino acid clonotypes. COPE and FqMerger were used to merge the filtered high-quality paired reads into contigs. Contigs were aligned with BLAST to IMGT TRBV, TRBD and TRBJ reference genes, and CDR3 was defined per IMGT. Clonotypes above 0.1% frequency were classified as highly expanded clones. Shannon entropy was used to measure repertoire diversity, and the Gini coefficient was used to measure V-J evenness. A clonotype was considered public if more than one individual shared it. In TCRdb, the public reads were trimmed at Q25 with fastp and aligned with MiXCR, with productive beta chains retained. Every entry covers one CDR3 protein and lists the most common genes and DNA from its rows. The V and J calls shown here were made by TCRdb, not taken from the authors' results. The table for this sample lists about 240,000 distinct CDR3 sequences; 20% to 25% of them were counted only once. About 15% of the sample is taken by the ten largest.

The sequence came from a female donor with Graves disease. The sample here was peripheral blood mononuclear cells (PBMCs), taken at new diagnosis, from a patient treated with antithyroid drugs.

The DNA sequence reads TGTGCCACCAGTGAGAGCGGGGGTACTCACCCGGGCACAGATACGCAGTATTTT. It codes for CATSESGGTHPGTDTQYF. The chain links TRBV24-1 with TRBJ2-3; the junction holds 8 bases that match TRBD2. Based on the germline V gene, the CDR1 and CDR2 sequences are KGHDR and SFDVKD. Clipping removes 4 bases from V and 1 base from J, with 12 as the unmatched junction base count. Including the terminal cysteine and phenylalanine, the CDR3 comprises 18 residues. CDR3 DNA only is kept here, 54 bases in frame from base 1.